This is a list of T cell receptor beta chains from one sample in a study of cytomegalovirus exposure and HLA in healthy donors. Here immunoSEQ multiplex PCR was the method, and the copy in TCRdb shows in-frame clones only, minus some. The sample includes some 110,000 clones, 65% to 80% of them seen just once. Sequencing input: PBMCs. The receptors originated from a woman in her sixties or seventies in good health and CMV-seropositive. CDR3s include the opening cysteine and the closing phenylalanine or tryptophan. Fields, in order: J gene, V gene, clone size, D gene, CDR3 DNA, CDR3 protein. D genes are given only for firm matches. A clone size is listed for some rows: how often the clone was seen (once, few, many), or a class if it is expanded.

j_call: TRBJ1-3
v_call: TRBV7-3
clone_size: .
d_call: .
cdr3_nt: TGTGCCAGCAGCCCGGCGGCGGGAAACACCATATATTTT
cdr3_aa: CASSPAAGNTIYF

j_call: TRBJ1-1
v_call: TRBV13
clone_size: .
d_call: TRBD1
cdr3_nt: TGTGCCAGCAGCTCCGGGACAGGCTCTGAAGCTTTCTTT
cdr3_aa: CASSSGTGSEAFF

j_call: TRBJ2-2
v_call: TRBV7-2
clone_size: few
d_call: TRBD2
cdr3_nt: TGTGCCAGCAGCTTGGGAGGGGACACCGGGGAGCTGTTTTTT
cdr3_aa: CASSLGGDTGELFF

j_call: TRBJ2-3
v_call: TRBV27
clone_size: .
d_call: .
cdr3_nt: TGTGCCAGCAGAGAAAAGCGGCGGGGTCCCACAGATACGCAGTATTTT
cdr3_aa: CASREKRRGPTDTQYF

j_call: TRBJ2-4
v_call: TRBV2
clone_size: once
d_call: .
cdr3_nt: TGTGCCAGCAATGCGGTGAGGATCGCCAAAAACATTCAGTACTTC
cdr3_aa: CASNAVRIAKNIQYF

j_call: TRBJ2-1
v_call: TRBV25-1
clone_size: .
d_call: .
cdr3_nt: TGTGCCAGCAGTGACCCCGGCAGGTTATACAATGAGCAGTTCTTC
cdr3_aa: CASSDPGRLYNEQFF

j_call: TRBJ1-1
v_call: TRBV15
clone_size: few
d_call: .
cdr3_nt: TGTGCCACCAGCAGAGATTTTCGGGGGAGGAACACTGAAGCTTTCTTT
cdr3_aa: CATSRDFRGRNTEAFF

j_call: TRBJ2-1
v_call: TRBV7-2
clone_size: few
d_call: .
cdr3_nt: TGTGCCAGCAGCCCCCGAGGTGAGCAGTTCTTC
cdr3_aa: CASSPRGEQFF

j_call: TRBJ1-5
v_call: TRBV19
clone_size: .
d_call: TRBD1
cdr3_nt: TGTGCCAGTAGTTCCCTGGGGACAGGGAAGGGTAAGCCCCAGCATTTT
cdr3_aa: CASSSLGTGKGKPQHF

j_call: TRBJ2-1
v_call: TRBV11-3
clone_size: .
d_call: TRBD1
cdr3_nt: TGTGCCAGCAGCGCCGAGAGCGGGGACAGGGGGATTGAGCGCAATGAGCAGTTCTTC
cdr3_aa: CASSAESGDRGIERNEQFF

j_call: TRBJ2-4
v_call: TRBV11-2
clone_size: .
d_call: .
cdr3_nt: TGTGCCAGCAGCCCGGGGGGCAAACTAGCCAAAAACATTCAGTACTTC
cdr3_aa: CASSPGGKLAKNIQYF

j_call: TRBJ1-4
v_call: TRBV7-2
clone_size: .
d_call: TRBD1
cdr3_nt: TGTGCCAGCAGCGTCACAGGGGGCGCAGATGAAAAACTGTTTTTT
cdr3_aa: CASSVTGGADEKLFF

j_call: TRBJ2-7
v_call: TRBV18
clone_size: .
d_call: .
cdr3_nt: TGTGCCAGCTCACCCCCCGCGGATACCTACGAGCAGTACTTC
cdr3_aa: CASSPPADTYEQYF

j_call: TRBJ2-1
v_call: TRBV29-1
clone_size: .
d_call: TRBD2
cdr3_nt: TGCAGCGTTGACGGGCTAGCGGATTACAATGAGCAGTTCTTC
cdr3_aa: CSVDGLADYNEQFF

j_call: TRBJ2-5
v_call: TRBV7-9
clone_size: .
d_call: .
cdr3_nt: TGTGCCAGCAGCTCCGCGCTGGGGGCGAGGGAGACCCAGTACTTC
cdr3_aa: CASSSALGARETQYF

j_call: TRBJ2-7
v_call: TRBV9
clone_size: .
d_call: .
cdr3_nt: TGTGCCAGCAGCGTAGAGGCGGAAACCGAGCAGTACTTC
cdr3_aa: CASSVEAETEQYF

j_call: TRBJ1-1
v_call: TRBV5-1
clone_size: .
d_call: .
cdr3_nt: TGCGCCAGCAGCTTACAGCCAGATGGGAACACTGAAGCTTTCTTT
cdr3_aa: CASSLQPDGNTEAFF

j_call: TRBJ1-1
v_call: TRBV27
clone_size: .
d_call: TRBD1
cdr3_nt: TGTGCCAGCAGTTTATGGGACAGGGCTGAAGCTTTCTTT
cdr3_aa: CASSLWDRAEAFF

j_call: TRBJ2-2
v_call: TRBV6-1
clone_size: .
d_call: .
cdr3_nt: TGTGCCAGCAGCGCCGGTGGGGCGCGAACCGGGGAGCTGTTTTTT
cdr3_aa: CASSAGGARTGELFF

j_call: TRBJ1-2
v_call: TRBV7-2
clone_size: .
d_call: .
cdr3_nt: TGTGCCAGCAGCTTATGGATCCCCCACGGCAGGGCTCTAACTACCTACACCTTC
cdr3_aa: CASSLWIPHGRALTTYTF

j_call: TRBJ2-2
v_call: TRBV5-1
clone_size: .
d_call: TRBD1
cdr3_nt: TGCGCCAGCAGCTTGCTTGGGACAGGAGCGACCGGGGAGCTGTTTTTT
cdr3_aa: CASSLLGTGATGELFF

j_call: TRBJ2-7
v_call: TRBV5-1
clone_size: .
d_call: .
cdr3_nt: TGCGCCAGCAGCTACGACGGACAGAGCTCCTACGAGCAGTACTTC
cdr3_aa: CASSYDGQSSYEQYF

j_call: TRBJ1-4
v_call: TRBV29-1
clone_size: .
d_call: .
cdr3_nt: TGCAGCGCCGGCCGCGGCGGGGGAGAAAAACTGTTTTTT
cdr3_aa: CSAGRGGGEKLFF

j_call: TRBJ1-3
v_call: TRBV4-3
clone_size: many
d_call: TRBD1
cdr3_nt: TGCGCCAGCAGCCGTGGTACGACAGGGCGCAAATCTGGAAACACCATATATTTT
cdr3_aa: CASSRGTTGRKSGNTIYF

j_call: TRBJ2-7
v_call: TRBV11-2
clone_size: .
d_call: .
cdr3_nt: TGTGCCAGCAGCCGTGACAGTGGCAACGAGCAGTACTTC
cdr3_aa: CASSRDSGNEQYF

j_call: TRBJ1-2
v_call: TRBV9
clone_size: .
d_call: TRBD1
cdr3_nt: TGTGCCAGCAGCGTGACAGGGGCTGAGATCAACTATGGCTACACCTTC
cdr3_aa: CASSVTGAEINYGYTF

j_call: TRBJ2-5
v_call: TRBV20-1
clone_size: .
d_call: .
cdr3_nt: TGCAGTGCTAGGGACAAAGAGACCCAGTACTTC
cdr3_aa: CSARDKETQYF

j_call: TRBJ1-2
v_call: TRBV15
clone_size: .
d_call: TRBD1
cdr3_nt: TGTGCCACCAGCAGAGAAGGACAGGGCTATGGCTACACCTTC
cdr3_aa: CATSREGQGYGYTF

j_call: TRBJ1-2
v_call: TRBV7-9
clone_size: .
d_call: TRBD1
cdr3_nt: TGTGCCAGCAGCTTTATCACAGGGGGCTTCTATGGCTACACCTTC
cdr3_aa: CASSFITGGFYGYTF

j_call: TRBJ1-1
v_call: TRBV5-1
clone_size: .
d_call: .
cdr3_nt: TGCGCCAGTAGCACGGCCGGGGACACTGAAGCTTTCTTT
cdr3_aa: CASSTAGDTEAFF

j_call: TRBJ2-7
v_call: TRBV6-1
clone_size: .
d_call: TRBD1
cdr3_nt: TGTGCCAGCAGTGGGGGACAGGTCTACGAGCAGTACTTC
cdr3_aa: CASSGGQVYEQYF

j_call: TRBJ1-2
v_call: TRBV27
clone_size: few
d_call: TRBD1
cdr3_nt: TGTGCCAGCAGTCCCCGTTTTACAGGGGGGGGCTATGGCTACACCTTC
cdr3_aa: CASSPRFTGGGYGYTF

j_call: TRBJ1-1
v_call: TRBV7-2
clone_size: .
d_call: .
cdr3_nt: TGTGCCAGCAGCTTCACAGGCCGATCCGTAACTGAAGCTTTCTTT
cdr3_aa: CASSFTGRSVTEAFF

j_call: TRBJ2-7
v_call: TRBV5-1
clone_size: .
d_call: .
cdr3_nt: TGCGCCAGCAGCTCGTACAGTGCCTACGAGCAGTACTTC
cdr3_aa: CASSSYSAYEQYF

j_call: TRBJ1-3
v_call: TRBV7-2
clone_size: .
d_call: .
cdr3_nt: TGTGCCAGCAGCCAGGTTGGAAACACCATATATTTT
cdr3_aa: CASSQVGNTIYF